Presented here are 23 T cell receptor beta chains from one specimen sequenced in a study of control samples from healthy donors and cancer patients. The table came from immunoSEQ multiplex PCR; TCRdb's copy has only in-frame clones and leaves some out. The top ten clones hold around 8.9% of a sample with around 130,000 clones, approximately 90% of them seen once. Specimen: blood. These receptor sequences come from a man aged 18 to 30 in good health.

This chain links TRBV5-1 with TRBJ1-2, with 7 bases that match TRBD1. Germline CDR1 reads SGHRS; CDR2 reads YFSETQ. The CDR3 length is 15 residues. Unmatched junction bases numbered 9, after V lost 0 bases and J lost 7 bases. CDR3 amino acids: CASSLAQTGSFGYTF. CDR3 sequence (DNA): TGCGCCAGCAGCTTGGCCCAGACAGGGTCTTTTGGCTACACCTTC.

The J gene is TRBJ2-1, the V gene TRBV7-9; TRBD2 agrees at 11 bases. J gave up 7 bases and V 0 bases, and 2 bases lay outside the gene matches. There are 15 residues in the CDR3. Germline V gene lookup returns CDR1 SEHNR and CDR2 FQNEAQ (reference sequence). CDR3 in DNA: TGTGCCAGCAGCTTAGCCGGACTAGCGGGTAATGAGCAGTTCTTC. Its translation: CASSLAGLAGNEQFF.

V is TRBV4-1 and J is TRBJ1-3; D gene unclear. Germline CDR1 is MGHRA and CDR2 is YSYEKL. The CDR3 covers 14 residues. Deletions cut 1 base from V and 9 bases from J, with 13 bases between. The CDR3 loop reads CASSQALFAPTIYF. CDR3 DNA sequence: TGCGCCAGCAGCCAAGCCTTATTCGCGCCCACCATATATTTT.

The V and J genes are TRBV5-1 and TRBJ2-1; 9 bases map to TRBD2. CDR3 length: 15 amino acids. Germline V gene lookup returns CDR1 SGHRS and CDR2 YFSETQ. V was pared by 0 bases and J by 9 bases, with 7 bases of the junction left unmatched. CDR3 protein: CASSLEGRGGLEQFF. Here the CDR3 DNA reads TGCGCCAGCAGCTTGGAAGGGCGGGGGGGCCTTGAGCAGTTCTTC.

The V and J genes are TRBV6-5 and TRBJ1-2; 7 bases map to TRBD1. The CDR3 runs to 12 residues. Germline-derived CDR1 and CDR2 are MNHEY and SVGAGI. J gave up 7 bases and V 7 bases, and 6 bases lay outside the gene matches. CDR3: CASTWDRFGYTF. In DNA, the CDR3 is TGTGCCAGCACCTGGGACAGATTTGGCTACACCTTC.

The chain recombines TRBV6-5 with TRBJ2-1; possible D gene TRBD1, 6 bases. In germline, CDR1 is MNHEY, CDR2 SVGAGI. The CDR3 has 12 residues. The germline V and J ends were trimmed by 6 bases and 5 bases, with 8 bases remaining between them. CDR3 in amino acids: CASRTGHNEQFF. DNA of the CDR3: TGTGCCAGCAGAACAGGGCACAATGAGCAGTTCTTC.

This clone was recorded a few times. The V gene is TRBV5-6, the J gene TRBJ2-7; D unresolved. Trimming took off 4 bases at V and 5 bases at J, with 7 bases between the two ends. Looked up from germline, CDR1 is SGHDT and CDR2 is YYEEEE. The CDR3 is 11 amino acids. The CDR3 nucleotides read TGTGCCAGCAGCGCCCGAAACGAGCAGTACTTC. This gives the protein CASSARNEQYF. Together with reference TRBV5-6 and TRBJ2-7, the CDR3 gives the full variable domain: DAGVTQSPTHLIKTRGQQVTLRCSPKSGHDTVSWYQQALGQGPQFIFQYYEEEERQRGNFPDRFSGHQFPNYSSELNVNALLLGDSALYLCASSARNEQYFGPGTRLTVT.

The chain recombines TRBV6-6 with TRBJ1-5, with D unclear. Germline assignment: CDR1 MNHNY and CDR2 SVGAGI (reference sequence). Trimming removed 0 bases from V and 4 bases from J, with 4 bases in between. This CDR3 region has 13 residues. Here the CDR3 reads CASSYSSNQPQHF. The DNA for the CDR3 is TGTGCCAGCAGTTACTCGTCTAATCAGCCCCAGCATTTT.

The chain is built from TRBV9 and TRBJ2-7; 9 positions match TRBD1. CDR1 and CDR2 (germline): SGDLS, YYNGEE. This CDR3 has 14 amino acids. The V and J ends lost 0 bases and 6 bases, in that order; junction bases with no gene match: 4. As DNA, the CDR3 is TGTGCCAGCAGCGTAGGTGAGACAGGGGGCGAGCAGTACTTC. Its translation: CASSVGETGGEQYF.

The chain carries TRBV30 and TRBJ1-1; D not resolved. V was shortened by 0 bases and J by 7 bases, with 9 bases between the two germline ends. CDR1 and CDR2 from the germline V gene are GTSNPN and SVGIG (reference sequence). This CDR3 has 12 residues. CDR3 amino acids: CAWSVEVDEAFF. In DNA, the CDR3 is TGTGCCTGGAGTGTGGAGGTGGATGAAGCTTTCTTT.

The V call is TRBV5-4, the J call TRBJ2-1; D is possibly TRBD1 (6 bases). The germline V gene has CDR1 SGHNT and CDR2 YYREEE (reference sequence). V lost 0 bases and J 3 bases, leaving 22 bases between the germline ends. This CDR3 has 19 residues. The CDR3 DNA follows: TGTGCCAGCAGCTTGGTTAGGGGGACCTTTACAACGGTCTACAATGAGCAGTTCTTC. It encodes CASSLVRGTFTTVYNEQFF.

The chain employs TRBV29-1 and TRBJ2-1; the D gene could be TRBD1 or TRBD2 (8 bases each). CDR1 and CDR2 (germline): SQVTM, ANQGSEA. The CDR3 extends over 16 amino acids. Deletions cut 0 bases from V and 5 bases from J, with 17 bases between. This CDR3 is CSVEEPGGGRNNEQFF. CDR3 DNA: TGCAGCGTTGAAGAGCCAGGGGGCGGGAGGAACAATGAGCAGTTCTTC.

This clone is a singleton in its sample. The chain links TRBV27 to TRBJ1-5; D uncertain. Germline loops: CDR1 MNHEY, CDR2 SMNVEV (reference sequence). This CDR3 has 13 amino acids. V gave up 11 bases and J gave up 0 bases, with 11 bases separating them. The CDR3 DNA reads as TGTGCCTGTGGTAGTACTAGCAATCAGCCCCAGCATTTT. This translates into CACGSTSNQPQHF.

The chain joins TRBV18 to TRBJ1-1, with D perhaps matching TRBD1 (6 bases). Germline V gene lookup returns CDR1 KGHSH and CDR2 LQKENI. V was shortened by 2 bases and J by 7 bases, with 8 bases between the two germline ends. The CDR3 is 12 residues long. CDR3 sequence (DNA): TGTGCCAGCTCACCAAAAGGGGGTGAAGCTTTCTTT. Amino acids: CASSPKGGEAFF.

The rearrangement joins TRBV9 to TRBJ2-3; D gene unclear. This CDR3 contains 13 residues. Germline V gene sequence: CDR1 SGDLS, CDR2 YYNGEE. Trimming took off 0 bases at V and 6 bases at J, with 8 bases between the two ends. The CDR3 sequence: CASSVVPADTQYF. DNA for the CDR3: TGTGCCAGCAGCGTAGTCCCGGCGGATACGCAGTATTTT.

The chain combines TRBV10-3 with TRBJ1-3, with D possibly TRBD1 on 5 matching bases. V was clipped by 6 bases and J by 4 bases, with 19 bases between them. This CDR3 spans 16 amino acids. CDR1 and CDR2 (germline): ENHRY, SYGVKD. CDR3 DNA sequence: TGTGCCATCAGGCGAACGGGACGGTTGAACGGAAACACCATATATTTT. Protein sequence: CAIRRTGRLNGNTIYF.

This chain uses TRBV19 with TRBJ1-1; 7 positions match TRBD1. The CDR3 has 13 residues. From germline, CDR1 is LNHDA and CDR2 SQIVND (reference sequence). V lost 4 bases and J lost 5; bases outside the gene matches: 4. The CDR3 reads CASSKGGWTEAFF. For the CDR3, the DNA is TGTGCCAGTAGTAAAGGGGGCTGGACTGAAGCTTTCTTT.

The rearrangement links TRBV27 to TRBJ1-1, with 7 bases lining up with TRBD1. CDR3 length equals 14 residues. The germline V gene has CDR1 MNHEY and CDR2 SMNVEV (reference sequence). Trimming cost V 5 bases and J 0 bases; bases outside gene matches: 3. Here the CDR3 reads CASSKGQLNTEAFF. The DNA of the CDR3 is TGTGCCAGCAGTAAGGGACAGTTGAACACTGAAGCTTTCTTT.

The CDR3 region has the DNA TGTGCCAGTAGTATCGGGCGGAGAAATTCACCCCTCCACTTT. Translated, it gives CASSIGRRNSPLHF. The gene calls are TRBV19 and TRBJ1-6; D is uncertain. Germline V gene lookup returns CDR1 LNHDA and CDR2 SQIVND (reference sequence). V was shortened by 3 bases and J by 7 bases, with 10 bases between the two germline ends. The CDR3 runs 14 residues.

This clone was counted a single time. The chain couples TRBV12-5 to TRBJ2-4; D gene ambiguous. V lost 0 bases to trimming and J lost 5 bases, with 2 bases between them. The germline CDR1 and CDR2 sequences are LGHNT and FRNRAP. CDR3 length equals 12 residues. In DNA form, the CDR3 reads TGTGCTAGTGGTTTGGTAGAAAACATTCAGTACTTC. Its protein is CASGLVENIQYF.

This CDR3 reads CASSLVQGDGYTF. CDR3 DNA sequence: TGCGCCAGCAGCTTGGTCCAGGGAGATGGCTACACCTTC. The chain carries TRBV5-1 and TRBJ1-2; weak D call: TRBD1 (5 bases). Germline V CDR1 and CDR2: SGHRS, YFSETQ. V was clipped by 0 bases and J by 6 bases, with 9 bases between them. CDR3 length equals 13 residues.

The V gene is TRBV19, the J gene TRBJ1-5; D gene unclear. Germline CDR1 and CDR2: LNHDA and SQIVND (reference sequence). There are 16 residues in the CDR3. Deletions cut 5 bases from V and 6 bases from J, with 20 bases between. The CDR3 loop is CASSRVWTFVGQPQHF. The CDR3 DNA reads as TGTGCCAGTAGTCGGGTGTGGACCTTCGTGGGTCAGCCCCAGCATTTT.

V gene TRBV27 combines with J gene TRBJ2-3; TRBD2 is a possible D gene (5 bases). The CDR3 covers 14 residues. Germline assignment: CDR1 MNHEY and CDR2 SMNVEV (reference sequence). Trimming took off 3 bases at V and 5 bases at J, with 12 bases between the two ends. CDR3 in DNA: TGTGCCAGCAGTTTGCGAGCAGAGGGAGATACGCAGTATTTT. Protein product: CASSLRAEGDTQYF.